This T cell receptor beta chain was recovered during a study of blood T cell repertoires in COVID-19. At the level of the study: T cells, B-cell-depleted T cells, or PBMCs supplied cDNA or gDNA.

The V end was cut by 3 bases, the J end by 4 bases, with 19 bases between. Germline V gene lookup returns CDR1 SGHTS and CDR2 YDEGEE. The CDR3 covers 17 residues. Per the study methods: Counts of nucleated cells, estimated from reference gene primer amplification, were obtained. Profiling relied on immunoSEQ multiplex PCR, and the TCRdb table lists in-frame clones only, not all of them. V and J calls plus clone size are reproduced from that table; the DNA served to infer D and trimming. The sample records around 270,000 clones, around 84% being singletons. This rearrangement joins TRBV5-8 to TRBJ2-2; D may be TRBD1 (6 bases). This sequence was found in a woman aged 40 to 55 who had recovered from COVID-19. Sequencing used peripheral blood. The CDR3 protein is CASSSGQQGRATGELFF. The CDR3 nucleotides read TGTGCCAGCAGCTCGGGGCAACAGGGTCGTGCCACCGGGGAGCTGTTTTTT.